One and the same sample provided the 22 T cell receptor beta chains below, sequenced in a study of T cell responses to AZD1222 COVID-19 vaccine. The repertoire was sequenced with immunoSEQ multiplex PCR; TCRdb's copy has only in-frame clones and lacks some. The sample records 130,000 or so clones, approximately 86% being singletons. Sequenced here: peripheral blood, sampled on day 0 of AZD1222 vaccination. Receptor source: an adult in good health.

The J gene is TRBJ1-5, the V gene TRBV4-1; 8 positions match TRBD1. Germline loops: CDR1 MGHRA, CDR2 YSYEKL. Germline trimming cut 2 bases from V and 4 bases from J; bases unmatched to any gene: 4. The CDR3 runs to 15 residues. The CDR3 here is CASSQRTGFNQPQHF. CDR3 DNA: TGCGCCAGCAGCCAAAGGACAGGGTTTAATCAGCCCCAGCATTTT.

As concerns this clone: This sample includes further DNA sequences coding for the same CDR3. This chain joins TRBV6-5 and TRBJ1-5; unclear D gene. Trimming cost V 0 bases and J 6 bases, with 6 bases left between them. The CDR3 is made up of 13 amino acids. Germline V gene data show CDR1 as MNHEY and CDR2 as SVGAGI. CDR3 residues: CASSYSKGQPQHF. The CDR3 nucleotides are TGTGCCAGCAGTTACTCGAAAGGTCAGCCCCAGCATTTT.

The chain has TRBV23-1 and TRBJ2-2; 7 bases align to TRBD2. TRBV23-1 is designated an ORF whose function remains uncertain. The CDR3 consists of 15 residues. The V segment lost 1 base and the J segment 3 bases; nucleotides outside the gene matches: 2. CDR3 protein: CASSQCGGHTGELFF. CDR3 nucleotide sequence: TGCGCCAGCAGTCAATGCGGGGGACACACCGGGGAGCTGTTTTTT.

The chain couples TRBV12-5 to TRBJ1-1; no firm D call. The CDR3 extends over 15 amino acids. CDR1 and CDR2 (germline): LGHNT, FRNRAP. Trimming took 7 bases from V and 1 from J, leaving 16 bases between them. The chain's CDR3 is CASASTRGKNTEAFF. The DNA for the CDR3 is TGTGCTAGTGCCTCAACCCGGGGAAAGAACACTGAAGCTTTCTTT.

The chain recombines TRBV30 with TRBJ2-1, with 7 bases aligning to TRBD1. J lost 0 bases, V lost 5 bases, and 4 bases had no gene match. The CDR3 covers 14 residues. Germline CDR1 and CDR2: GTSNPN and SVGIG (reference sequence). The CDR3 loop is CAWGDSGSYNEQFF. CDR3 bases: TGTGCCTGGGGGGACAGCGGCTCCTACAATGAGCAGTTCTTC.

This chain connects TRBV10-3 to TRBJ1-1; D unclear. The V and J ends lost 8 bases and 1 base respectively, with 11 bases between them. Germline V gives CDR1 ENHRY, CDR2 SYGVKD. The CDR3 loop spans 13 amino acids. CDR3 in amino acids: CAISGSWNTEAFF. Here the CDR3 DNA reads TGTGCCATCTCCGGTTCTTGGAACACTGAAGCTTTCTTT.

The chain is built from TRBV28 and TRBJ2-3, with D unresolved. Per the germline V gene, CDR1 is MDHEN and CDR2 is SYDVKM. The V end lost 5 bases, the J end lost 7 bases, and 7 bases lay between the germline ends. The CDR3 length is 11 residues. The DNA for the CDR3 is TGTGCCAGCAGTCTGGAGAATACGCAGTATTTT. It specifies CASSLENTQYF.

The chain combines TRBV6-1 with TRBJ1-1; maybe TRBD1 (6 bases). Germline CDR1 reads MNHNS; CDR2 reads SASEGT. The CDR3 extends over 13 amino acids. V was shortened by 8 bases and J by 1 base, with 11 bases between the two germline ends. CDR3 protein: CASGGGANTEAFF. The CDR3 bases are TGTGCCAGCGGTGGGGGGGCGAACACTGAAGCTTTCTTT.

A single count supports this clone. Here the CDR3 DNA reads TGTGCCAGCAGCTTAGAGGCGAAACCCTCTGGAAACACCATATATTTT. This encodes CASSLEAKPSGNTIYF. The V and J genes are TRBV7-6 and TRBJ1-3; D is unclear. Per the germline V gene, CDR1 is SGHVS and CDR2 is FNYEAQ. The CDR3 runs to 16 residues. Trimming pared 1 base from V and 0 bases from J, leaving 10 bases between.

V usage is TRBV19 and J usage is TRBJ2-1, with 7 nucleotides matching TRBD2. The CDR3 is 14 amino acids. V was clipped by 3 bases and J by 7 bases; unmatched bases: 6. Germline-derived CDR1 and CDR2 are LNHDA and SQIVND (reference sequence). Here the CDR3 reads CASSISDSGNEQFF. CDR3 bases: TGTGCCAGTAGTATTTCGGATAGCGGGAATGAGCAGTTCTTC.

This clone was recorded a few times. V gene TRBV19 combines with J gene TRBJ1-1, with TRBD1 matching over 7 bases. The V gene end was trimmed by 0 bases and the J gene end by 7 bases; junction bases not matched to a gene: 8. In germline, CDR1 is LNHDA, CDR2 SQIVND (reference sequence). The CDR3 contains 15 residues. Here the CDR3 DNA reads TGTGCCAGTAGTATAGATTACGACAGGGTTAATGAAGCTTTCTTT. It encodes CASSIDYDRVNEAFF. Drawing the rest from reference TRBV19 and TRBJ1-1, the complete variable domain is DGGITQSPKYLFRKEGQNVTLSCEQNLNHDAMYWYRQDPGQGLRLIYYSQIVNDFQKGDIAEGYSVSREKKESFPLTVTSAQKNPTAFYLCASSIDYDRVNEAFFGQGTRLTVV.

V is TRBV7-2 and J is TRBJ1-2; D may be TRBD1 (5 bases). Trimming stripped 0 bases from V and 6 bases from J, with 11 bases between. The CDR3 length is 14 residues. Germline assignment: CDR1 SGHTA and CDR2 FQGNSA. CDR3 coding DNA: TGTGCCAGCAGCTTAGCGGGGGACTTCAATGGCTACACCTTC. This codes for CASSLAGDFNGYTF. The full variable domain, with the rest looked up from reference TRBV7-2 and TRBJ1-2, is GAGVSQSPSNKVTEKGKDVELRCDPISGHTALYWYRQSLGQGLEFLIYFQGNSAPDKSGLPSDRFSAERTGGSVSTLTIQRTQQEDSAVYLCASSLAGDFNGYTFGSGTRLTVV.

CDR3: CASSLGQDGNQPQHF. In DNA, the CDR3 is TGTGCCAGCAGTTTAGGGCAGGACGGCAATCAGCCCCAGCATTTT. The chain joins TRBV27 to TRBJ1-5; D remains ambiguous. The CDR3 length is 15 residues. With 2 bases removed from V and 2 bases from J, the gap between germline ends came to 10 bases. The germline gives CDR1 MNHEY, CDR2 SMNVEV (reference sequence).

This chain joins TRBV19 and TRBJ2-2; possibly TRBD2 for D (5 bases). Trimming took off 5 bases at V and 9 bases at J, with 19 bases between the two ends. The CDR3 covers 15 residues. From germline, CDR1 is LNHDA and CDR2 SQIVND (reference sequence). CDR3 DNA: TGTGCCAGTAGTGCCCTTAATCGGGGTTGGTGGGAGCTGTTTTTT. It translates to CASSALNRGWWELFF.

The CDR3 sequence is CASSFLQVQAFF. CDR3 DNA: TGTGCCAGCAGCTTCTTACAGGTGCAAGCTTTCTTT. This chain joins TRBV5-6 and TRBJ1-1; maybe TRBD1 (5 bases). Trimming shortened V by 2 bases and J by 9 bases, and 11 bases separated the two germline ends. This CDR3 region has 12 residues. Germline V CDR1 and CDR2: SGHDT, YYEEEE.

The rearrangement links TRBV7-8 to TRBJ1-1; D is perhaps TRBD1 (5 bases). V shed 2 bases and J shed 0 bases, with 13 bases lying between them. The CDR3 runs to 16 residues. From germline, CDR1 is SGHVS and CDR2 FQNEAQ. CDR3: CASSLIGTAMNTEAFF. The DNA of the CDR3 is TGTGCCAGCAGCTTAATCGGGACGGCCATGAACACTGAAGCTTTCTTT.

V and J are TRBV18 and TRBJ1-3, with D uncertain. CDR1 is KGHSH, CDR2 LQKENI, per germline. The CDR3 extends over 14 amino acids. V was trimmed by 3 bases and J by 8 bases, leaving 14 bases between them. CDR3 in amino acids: CASSPVQAGDTIYF. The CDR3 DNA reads TGTGCCAGCTCACCCGTTCAGGCCGGAGACACCATATATTTT.

CDR3 amino acids: CATSDYGGANEQFF. The CDR3 nucleotides are TGTGCCACCAGTGATTATGGAGGGGCCAATGAGCAGTTCTTC. V gene TRBV24-1 combines with J gene TRBJ2-1, with D perhaps TRBD2 (6 bases). Trimming left V 2 bases short and J 6 bases short, with 10 bases between. The germline V gene encodes CDR1 KGHDR and CDR2 SFDVKD. This CDR3 is 14 amino acids long.

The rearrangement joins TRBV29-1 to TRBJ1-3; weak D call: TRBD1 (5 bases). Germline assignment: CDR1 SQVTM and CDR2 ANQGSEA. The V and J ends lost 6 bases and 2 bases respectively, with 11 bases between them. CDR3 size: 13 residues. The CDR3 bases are TGCAGCGTGACGACGGGGGCTGGAAACACCATATATTTT. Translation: CSVTTGAGNTIYF.

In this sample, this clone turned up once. Written as DNA, the CDR3 is TGTGCCAGCAGCTCGAGCTCCTACGAGCAGTACTTC. Translation: CASSSSSYEQYF. V and J are TRBV11-3 and TRBJ2-7; D is unresolved. The CDR3 covers 12 residues. Trimming took 4 bases from V and 0 from J, leaving 4 bases between them. CDR1 SGHNT and CDR2 YENEEA come from the germline V gene.

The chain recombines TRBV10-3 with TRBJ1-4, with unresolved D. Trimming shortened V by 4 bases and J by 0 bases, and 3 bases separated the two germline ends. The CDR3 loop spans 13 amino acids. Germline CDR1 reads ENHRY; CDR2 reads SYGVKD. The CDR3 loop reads CAISGTTNEKLFF. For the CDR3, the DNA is TGTGCCATCAGTGGAACAACTAATGAAAAACTGTTTTTT.

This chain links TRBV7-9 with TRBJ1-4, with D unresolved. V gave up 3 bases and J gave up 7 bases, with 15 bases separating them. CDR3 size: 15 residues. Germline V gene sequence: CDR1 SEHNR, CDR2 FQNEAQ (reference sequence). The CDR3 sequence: CASSFGEGGFEKLFF. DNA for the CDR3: TGTGCCAGCAGCTTTGGAGAGGGTGGTTTTGAAAAACTGTTTTTT.